Listed here are 20 T cell receptor beta chains from one sample, sequenced in a study of cytomegalovirus exposure and HLA in healthy donors. Measured with immunoSEQ multiplex PCR; TCRdb has only the in-frame clones, and not every one. This table holds approximately 170,000 clones, around 85% found once. The sequencing input was PBMCs. The receptors were sampled from a man aged 30 to 39 in good health and CMV-seropositive.

The chain combines TRBV5-1 with TRBJ2-5; 7 bases fit TRBD1. This CDR3 is built from 14 residues. CDR1 is SGHRS, CDR2 YFSETQ, per germline. The trim removed 3 bases at V and 2 bases at J, leaving 4 bases unmatched. The CDR3 DNA reads as TGCGCCAGCAGCTCACCGGGACAGCAAGAGACCCAGTACTTC. Its protein product is CASSSPGQQETQYF.

This sequence joins TRBV7-9 and TRBJ1-5; tentatively, D is TRBD1 (6 bases). V shed 4 bases and J shed 4 bases, with 11 bases lying between them. The CDR3 consists of 14 residues. CDR1 SEHNR and CDR2 FQNEAQ come from the germline V gene (reference sequence). CDR3 region: CASSSLGQNQPQHF. The DNA for the CDR3 is TGTGCCAGCAGCTCCTTAGGACAGAATCAGCCCCAGCATTTT.

The chain's CDR3 is CAISEKGRANYGYTF. CDR3 nucleotides: TGTGCCATCAGTGAGAAGGGGAGGGCTAACTATGGCTACACCTTC. This sequence joins TRBV10-3 and TRBJ1-2, with a tentative D call TRBD1 (5 bases). The CDR3 sequence is 15 residues long. Germline lookup yields CDR1 ENHRY and CDR2 SYGVKD. The V end lost 2 bases, the J end lost 0 bases, and 10 bases lay between the germline ends.

This clone was detected only a few times. The V call is TRBV27, the J call TRBJ1-5, with D possibly TRBD1 on 6 matching bases. Germline V CDR1 and CDR2: MNHEY, SMNVEV (reference sequence). Trimming removed 0 bases at V and 7 bases at J, with 13 bases between. The CDR3 runs 15 residues. The CDR3 region is CASSLSGTQGQPQHF. Written as DNA, the CDR3 is TGTGCCAGCAGTTTATCGGGAACTCAGGGGCAGCCCCAGCATTTT.

The chain employs TRBV30 and TRBJ1-5, with D perhaps matching TRBD1 (5 bases). Trimming stripped 3 bases from V and 3 bases from J, with 12 bases between. In germline, CDR1 is GTSNPN, CDR2 SVGIG (reference sequence). The CDR3 covers 14 residues. The CDR3, as DNA: TGTGCCTGGAGCGCCTCCAGGGTCAATCAGCCCCAGCATTTT. Its protein is CAWSASRVNQPQHF.

The chain employs TRBV6-5 and TRBJ1-1, with 7 bases identical to TRBD1. The CDR3 consists of 15 residues. V shed 0 bases, J shed 4 bases, and the junction held 5 bases outside the gene matches. Germline lookup yields CDR1 MNHEY and CDR2 SVGAGI. CDR3 amino acids: CASSYSEAGGTEAFF. CDR3 DNA sequence: TGTGCCAGCAGTTACTCTGAAGCAGGGGGCACTGAAGCTTTCTTT.

The V gene is TRBV19, the J gene TRBJ1-2, with D hard to call. The V gene's germline CDR1 is LNHDA and CDR2 SQIVND (reference sequence). The CDR3 has 13 residues. The V end was cut by 3 bases, the J end by 6 bases, with 11 bases between. The CDR3 region has the DNA TGTGCCAGTAGTATCCAGGTTCTTGATGGCTACACCTTC. Amino acids: CASSIQVLDGYTF.

The chain carries TRBV15 and TRBJ2-3, with 10 bases aligning to TRBD1. Germline V gene lookup returns CDR1 LNHNV and CDR2 YYDKDF (reference sequence). V shed 0 bases and J 2 bases; nucleotides not matched to a gene: 2. The CDR3 loop spans 16 amino acids. The CDR3 loop reads CATSRDGTGVTDTQYF. CDR3 DNA: TGTGCCACCAGCAGAGACGGGACAGGGGTCACAGATACGCAGTATTTT.

This clone appeared a single time. This chain uses TRBV5-4 with TRBJ2-1; TRBD1 matches 8 bases. Germline CDR1 SGHNT, CDR2 YYREEE (reference sequence). The CDR3 covers 14 residues. The V and J ends lost 3 bases and 7 bases, in that order; junction bases with no gene match: 6. The CDR3 here is CASSYEGQANEQFF. Here the CDR3 DNA reads TGTGCCAGCAGCTATGAGGGACAGGCGAATGAGCAGTTCTTC.

This clone was seen only a few times. The J gene is TRBJ2-2, the V gene TRBV27; D unclear. V lost 5 bases to trimming and J lost 4 bases, with 5 bases between them. CDR1 is MNHEY and CDR2 is SMNVEV in the germline V gene (reference sequence). CDR3 length: 12 amino acids. The CDR3 is CASSPLTGELFF. The CDR3 coding sequence is TGTGCCAGCAGTCCCCTCACCGGGGAGCTGTTTTTT.

The gene calls are TRBV5-8 and TRBJ2-4; TRBD2 is a possible D gene (6 bases). Looked up from germline, CDR1 is SGHTS and CDR2 is YDEGEE. The CDR3 is 13 amino acids. The V gene lost 3 bases and the J gene lost 8 bases, with 12 bases spanning the gap. The CDR3 reads CASSYGTHDIQYF. CDR3 DNA sequence: TGTGCCAGCAGCTACGGGACTCATGACATTCAGTACTTC.

The chain recombines TRBV5-6 with TRBJ1-5, with 9 bases fitting TRBD1. V lost 0 bases and J lost 0; bases outside the gene matches: 10. From germline, CDR1 is SGHDT and CDR2 YYEEEE. The CDR3 loop spans 19 amino acids. In DNA, the CDR3 is TGTGCCAGCAGCTTGGGGCCCGGGACAGGGATTGATAGCAATCAGCCCCAGCATTTT. Encoded protein: CASSLGPGTGIDSNQPQHF.

This chain connects TRBV19 to TRBJ2-7; 9 bases match TRBD2. Trimming cost V 5 bases and J 3 bases; bases outside gene matches: 5. Germline CDR1 is LNHDA and CDR2 is SQIVND (reference sequence). This CDR3 has 14 amino acids. CDR3 sequence (DNA): TGTGCCAGTAGTTTGAGCGGGGGGAACTACGAGCAGTACTTC. Translation: CASSLSGGNYEQYF.

The rearrangement joins TRBV19 to TRBJ1-1, with a weak D call TRBD1 (6 bases). This CDR3 comprises 15 residues. Per germline, CDR1 LNHDA and CDR2 SQIVND (reference sequence). V dropped 3 bases and J dropped 1 base, with 12 bases sitting between them. CDR3 coding DNA: TGTGCCAGTAGTATTGTGGGCAGGGGGAACACTGAAGCTTTCTTT. Translated, it gives CASSIVGRGNTEAFF.

The chain couples TRBV7-6 to TRBJ2-1, with TRBD2 matching 11 bases. Germline trimming cut 0 bases from V and 2 bases from J; bases unmatched to any gene: 9. CDR3 length equals 19 residues. CDR1 and CDR2 from the germline V gene are SGHVS and FNYEAQ. CDR3 sequence reads: CASSLAWGSGGVPYNEQFF. Here the CDR3 DNA reads TGTGCCAGCAGCTTAGCGTGGGGTAGCGGGGGGGTTCCCTACAATGAGCAGTTCTTC.

This chain joins TRBV5-1 and TRBJ2-5; 13 bases agree with TRBD2. The CDR3 extends over 15 amino acids. From germline, CDR1 is SGHRS and CDR2 YFSETQ. V dropped 4 bases and J dropped 2; count of bases not matched to a gene: 2. The CDR3 DNA is TGCGCCAGCAGCGAACTAGCGGGGGGGCAAGAGACCCAGTACTTC. It translates to CASSELAGGQETQYF.

The chain carries TRBV5-4 and TRBJ1-1; 9 bases match TRBD1. V lost 4 bases to trimming and J lost 8 bases; unmatched junction nucleotides: 3. Germline assignment: CDR1 SGHNT and CDR2 YYREEE (reference sequence). The CDR3 is 12 amino acids. The CDR3 sequence: CASSVGTGEAFF. The DNA for the CDR3 is TGTGCCAGCAGCGTCGGGACAGGGGAAGCTTTCTTT.

The gene calls are TRBV4-3 and TRBJ2-7; possibly TRBD1 for D (6 bases). The CDR3 is 16 residues long. Germline values: CDR1 LGHNA, CDR2 YSLEER. Trimming left V 0 bases short and J 0 bases short, with 12 bases between. The CDR3 sequence is CASSQDSGQSSYEQYF. Here the CDR3 DNA reads TGCGCCAGCAGCCAAGACTCTGGACAGTCCTCCTACGAGCAGTACTTC.

The chain is built from TRBV9 and TRBJ2-3; no definite D call. The V end was cut by 1 base, the J end by 1 base, with 10 bases between. Per germline, CDR1 SGDLS and CDR2 YYNGEE. This CDR3 has 15 amino acids. CDR3 in amino acids: CASSVTRLGTDTQYF. CDR3 bases: TGTGCCAGCAGCGTAACTCGCTTGGGCACAGATACGCAGTATTTT. Full variable domain (remainder filled in from reference TRBV9 and TRBJ2-3): DSGVTQTPKHLITATGQRVTLRCSPRSGDLSVYWYQQSLDQGLQFLIQYYNGEERAKGNILERFSAQQFPDLHSELNLSSLELGDSALYFCASSVTRLGTDTQYFGPGTRLTVL.

As concerns this clone: The sample carries other DNA sequences with the same CDR3. V usage is TRBV4-3 and J usage is TRBJ2-7; D possibly corresponds to TRBD1 (5 bases). The germline V gene has CDR1 LGHNA and CDR2 YSLEER. This CDR3 spans 14 amino acids. The V gene lost 1 base and the J gene lost 2 bases, with 9 bases spanning the gap. CDR3 coding DNA: TGCGCCAGCAGCCAAGGTCAGGGTGCCTACGAGCAGTACTTC. Translating gives CASSQGQGAYEQYF.